Detailed here is one T cell receptor (beta chain). Its specificity is not known. J gave up 3 bases and V 0 bases, and 4 bases lay outside the gene matches. Germline values: CDR1 ENHRY, CDR2 SYGVKD. The CDR3 consists of 16 residues. Genomic DNA of each subset was evenly split across several immunoSEQ plates. This table comes from immunoSEQ multiplex PCR, and its TCRdb copy is limited to in-frame clones, with some not included. Among 550,000 to 800,000 clones listed, less than 95% were seen once. The entry originates in a study of shared clonotypes between healthy human individuals. Study-wide results and caveats: Naive subsets, compared against memory subsets, generally had larger estimated richness values.

The chain employs TRBV10-3 and TRBJ2-1, with 8 bases matching TRBD2. The sequencing input was memory CD8+ T cells from PBMCs. Described subset: CD45RO+ cells pooled with CCR7-negative TemRA cells. The sequence came from a man between 18 and 29 years old in good health. Some clones in this sample may be carry-over from other donors' samples. The CDR3, as DNA: TGTGCCATCAGTGAGTCCAGCGGGGGATACTACAATGAGCAGTTCTTC. As protein: CAISESSGGYYNEQFF.